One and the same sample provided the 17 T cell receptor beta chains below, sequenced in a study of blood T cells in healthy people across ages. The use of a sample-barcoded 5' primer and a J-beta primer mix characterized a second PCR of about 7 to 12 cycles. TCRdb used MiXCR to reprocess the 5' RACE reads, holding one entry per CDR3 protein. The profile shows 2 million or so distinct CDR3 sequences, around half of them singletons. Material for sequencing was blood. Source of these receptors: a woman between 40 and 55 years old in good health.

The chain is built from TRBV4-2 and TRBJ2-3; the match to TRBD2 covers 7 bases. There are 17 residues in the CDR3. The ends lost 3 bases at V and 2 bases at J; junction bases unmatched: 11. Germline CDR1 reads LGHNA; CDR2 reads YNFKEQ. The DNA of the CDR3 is TGTGCCAGCAGCCACATAGGCCTAGCGGAAAACACAGATACGCAGTATTTT. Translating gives CASSHIGLAENTDTQYF.

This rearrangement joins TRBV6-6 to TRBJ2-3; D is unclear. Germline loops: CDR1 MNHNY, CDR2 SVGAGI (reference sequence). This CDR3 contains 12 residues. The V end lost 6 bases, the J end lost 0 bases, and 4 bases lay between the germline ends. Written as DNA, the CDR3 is TGTGCCAGCAGAAACAGCACAGATACGCAGTATTTT. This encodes CASRNSTDTQYF.

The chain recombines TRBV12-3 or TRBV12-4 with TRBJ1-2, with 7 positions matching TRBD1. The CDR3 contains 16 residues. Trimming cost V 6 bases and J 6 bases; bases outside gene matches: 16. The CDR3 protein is CASSFPTNDREDGYTF. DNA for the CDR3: TGTGCCAGCAGCTTTCCCACTAATGACAGGGAAGATGGCTACACCTTC.

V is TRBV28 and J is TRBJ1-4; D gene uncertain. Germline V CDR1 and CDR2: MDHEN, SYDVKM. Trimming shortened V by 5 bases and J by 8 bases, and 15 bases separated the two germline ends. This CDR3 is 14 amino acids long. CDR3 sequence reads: CASSDTGGWEKLFF. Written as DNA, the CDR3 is TGTGCCAGCAGTGACACCGGAGGATGGGAAAAACTGTTTTTT.

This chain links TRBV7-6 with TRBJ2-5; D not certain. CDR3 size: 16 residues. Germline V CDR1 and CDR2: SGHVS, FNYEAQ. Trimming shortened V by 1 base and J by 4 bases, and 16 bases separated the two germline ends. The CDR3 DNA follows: TGTGCCAGCAGCTTAGATTTGGGCGGTCTTCGAGAGACCCAGTACTTC. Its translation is CASSLDLGGLRETQYF.

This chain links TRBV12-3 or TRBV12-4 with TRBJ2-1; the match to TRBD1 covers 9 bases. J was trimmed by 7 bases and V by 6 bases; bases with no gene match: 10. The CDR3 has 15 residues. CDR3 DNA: TGTGCCAGCAGCGGGGGACAGGGAGGGCGTAATGAGCAGTTCTTC. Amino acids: CASSGGQGGRNEQFF.

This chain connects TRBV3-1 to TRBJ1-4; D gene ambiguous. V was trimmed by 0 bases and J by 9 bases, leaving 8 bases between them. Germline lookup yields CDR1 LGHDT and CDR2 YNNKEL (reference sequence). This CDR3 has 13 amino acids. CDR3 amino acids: CASSQDRGQKLFF. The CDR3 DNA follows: TGTGCCAGCAGCCAAGATAGAGGACAAAAACTGTTTTTT.

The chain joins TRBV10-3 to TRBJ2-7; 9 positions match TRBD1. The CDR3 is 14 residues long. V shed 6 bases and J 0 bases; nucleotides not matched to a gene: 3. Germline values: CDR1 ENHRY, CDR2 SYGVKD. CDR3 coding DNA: TGTGCCATCAGGGGGACAGGGCGCTCCTACGAGCAGTACTTC. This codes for CAIRGTGRSYEQYF.

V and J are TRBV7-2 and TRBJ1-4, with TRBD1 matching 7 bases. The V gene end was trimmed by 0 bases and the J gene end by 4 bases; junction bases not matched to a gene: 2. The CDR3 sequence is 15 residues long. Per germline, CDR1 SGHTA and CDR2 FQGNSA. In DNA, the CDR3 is TGTGCCAGCAGCTTAGCGGGACAGATTAATGAAAAACTGTTTTTT. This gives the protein CASSLAGQINEKLFF. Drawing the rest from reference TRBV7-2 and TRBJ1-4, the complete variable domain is GAGVSQSPSNKVTEKGKDVELRCDPISGHTALYWYRQSLGQGLEFLIYFQGNSAPDKSGLPSDRFSAERTGGSVSTLTIQRTQQEDSAVYLCASSLAGQINEKLFFGSGTQLSVL.

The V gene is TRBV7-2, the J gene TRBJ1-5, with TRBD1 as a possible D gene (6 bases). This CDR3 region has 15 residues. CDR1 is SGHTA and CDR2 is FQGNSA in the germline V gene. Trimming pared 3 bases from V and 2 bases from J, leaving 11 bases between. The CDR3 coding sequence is TGTGCCAGCAGCTTTACGACAGGTGGCAATCAGCCCCAGCATTTT. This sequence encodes CASSFTTGGNQPQHF.

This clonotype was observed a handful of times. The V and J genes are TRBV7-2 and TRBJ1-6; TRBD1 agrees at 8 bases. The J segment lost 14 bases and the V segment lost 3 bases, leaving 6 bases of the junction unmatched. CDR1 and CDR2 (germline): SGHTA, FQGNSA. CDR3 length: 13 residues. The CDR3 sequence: CASSFDRGETLHF. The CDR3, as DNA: TGTGCCAGCAGCTTCGACAGGGGTGAAACCCTCCACTTT.

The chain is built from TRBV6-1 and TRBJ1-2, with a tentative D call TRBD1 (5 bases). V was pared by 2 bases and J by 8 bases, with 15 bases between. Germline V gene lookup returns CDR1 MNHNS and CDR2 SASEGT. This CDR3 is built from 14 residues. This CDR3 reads CASSERWQGDGYTF. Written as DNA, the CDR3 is TGTGCCAGCAGTGAAAGGTGGCAGGGAGACGGCTACACCTTC.

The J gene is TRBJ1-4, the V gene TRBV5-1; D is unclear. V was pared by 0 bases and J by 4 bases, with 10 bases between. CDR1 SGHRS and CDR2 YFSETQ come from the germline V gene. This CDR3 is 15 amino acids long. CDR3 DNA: TGCGCCAGCAGCTTGGCGTGGGGTAGTAATGAAAAACTGTTTTTT. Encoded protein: CASSLAWGSNEKLFF.

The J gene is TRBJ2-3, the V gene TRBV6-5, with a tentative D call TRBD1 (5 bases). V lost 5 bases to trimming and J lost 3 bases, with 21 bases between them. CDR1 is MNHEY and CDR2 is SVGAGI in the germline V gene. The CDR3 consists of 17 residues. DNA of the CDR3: TGTGCCAGCAGTCACTTTGATAGGGGCCAGAGGACAGATACGCAGTATTTT. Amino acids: CASSHFDRGQRTDTQYF.

The CDR3 coding sequence is TGTGCCAGCAGTTACTTACAGGGGGCGAATAATGAAAAACTGTTTTTT. Its protein product is CASSYLQGANNEKLFF. The chain employs TRBV6-6 and TRBJ1-4; 9 bases align to TRBD1. The germline V gene has CDR1 MNHNY and CDR2 SVGAGI (reference sequence). Unmatched junction bases numbered 4, after V lost 1 base and J lost 4 bases. The CDR3 is 16 residues long.

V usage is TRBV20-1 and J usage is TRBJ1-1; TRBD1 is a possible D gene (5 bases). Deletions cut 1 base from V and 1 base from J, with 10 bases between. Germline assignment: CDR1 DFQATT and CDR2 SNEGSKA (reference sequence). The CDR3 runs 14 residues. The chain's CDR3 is CSARGGTANTEAFF. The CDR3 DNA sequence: TGCAGTGCTAGAGGAGGGACGGCGAACACTGAAGCTTTCTTT.

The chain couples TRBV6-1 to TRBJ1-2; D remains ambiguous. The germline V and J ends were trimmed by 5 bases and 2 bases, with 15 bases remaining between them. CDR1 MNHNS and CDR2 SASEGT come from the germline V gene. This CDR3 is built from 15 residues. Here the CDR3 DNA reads TGTGCCAGCAGTTGGGGAGCGGGCCCGAACTATGGCTACACCTTC. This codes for CASSWGAGPNYGYTF.